The following is a TCR beta chain sequence with its context. The sample comes from a study of blood T cell repertoires in COVID-19. CDR1 and CDR2 (germline): MGHDK, SYGVNS. The ends were cut back, 1 base at V and 2 bases at J, with 18 bases in the middle. The CDR3 has 17 amino acids. In the original workflow: Estimates of nucleated cell counts were drawn from the amplification of reference gene primers. Profiling relied on immunoSEQ multiplex PCR, and the TCRdb table lists in-frame clones only, not all of them. The V and J calls and clone size are taken from that table; D and trimming were inferred from the DNA. The sample holds tens of thousands of clones, 87% seen once.

Sequencing was done on a sample of peripheral blood. This chain links TRBV25-1 with TRBJ2-7, with D possibly matching TRBD1 (6 bases). This clonotype was sampled from a man aged 50 to 60 with active or convalescent COVID-19. The CDR3 reads CASSEFVQGLPPYEQYF. The CDR3 nucleotides are TGTGCCAGCAGTGAATTCGTCCAGGGGCTTCCACCCTACGAGCAGTACTTC.